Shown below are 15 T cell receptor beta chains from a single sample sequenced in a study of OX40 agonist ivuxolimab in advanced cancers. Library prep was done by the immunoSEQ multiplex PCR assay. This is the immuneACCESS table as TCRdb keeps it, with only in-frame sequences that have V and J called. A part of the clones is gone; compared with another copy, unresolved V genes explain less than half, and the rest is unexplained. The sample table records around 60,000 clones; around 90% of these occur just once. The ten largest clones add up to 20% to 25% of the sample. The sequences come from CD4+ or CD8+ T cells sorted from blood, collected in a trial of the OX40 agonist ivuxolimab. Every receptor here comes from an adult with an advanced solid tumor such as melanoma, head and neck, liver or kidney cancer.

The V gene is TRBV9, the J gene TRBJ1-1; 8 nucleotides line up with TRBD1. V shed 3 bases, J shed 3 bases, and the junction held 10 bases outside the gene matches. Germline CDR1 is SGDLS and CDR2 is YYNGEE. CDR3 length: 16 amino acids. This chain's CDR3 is CASSATPLTGDTEAFF. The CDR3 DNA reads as TGTGCCAGCAGCGCCACCCCCTTGACAGGGGACACTGAAGCTTTCTTT.

The CDR3 DNA is TGTGCCAGCAGCCCGGGAGGGGAACTCCACATGAACACTGAAGCTTTCTTT. It codes for CASSPGGELHMNTEAFF. The chain recombines TRBV7-6 with TRBJ1-1, with TRBD1 as a possible D gene (5 bases). Between the trimmed V and J ends, which lost 5 bases and 0 bases, there was a span of 19 bases. Germline CDR1 reads SGHVS; CDR2 reads FNYEAQ. The CDR3 has 17 amino acids.

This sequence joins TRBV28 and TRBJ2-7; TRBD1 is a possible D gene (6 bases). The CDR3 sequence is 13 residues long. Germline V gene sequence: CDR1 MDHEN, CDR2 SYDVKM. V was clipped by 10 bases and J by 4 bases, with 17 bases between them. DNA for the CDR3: TGTGCCATAAAGGGGGAAATCTCATACGAGCAGTACTTC. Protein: CAIKGEISYEQYF.

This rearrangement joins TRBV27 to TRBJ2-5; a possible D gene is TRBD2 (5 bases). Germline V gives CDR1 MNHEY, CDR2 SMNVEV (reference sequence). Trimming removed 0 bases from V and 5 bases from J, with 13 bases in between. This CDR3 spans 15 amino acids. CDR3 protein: CASSLSVLWRETQYF. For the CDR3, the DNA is TGTGCCAGCAGTTTATCGGTCCTCTGGAGGGAGACCCAGTACTTC.

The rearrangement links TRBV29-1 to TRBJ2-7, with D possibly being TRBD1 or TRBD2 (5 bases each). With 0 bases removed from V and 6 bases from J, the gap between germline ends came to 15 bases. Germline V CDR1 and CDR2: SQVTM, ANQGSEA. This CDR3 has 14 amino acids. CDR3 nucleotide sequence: TGCAGCGTTGAAGATGGGGGACGTTGGGGCGAGCAGTACTTC. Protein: CSVEDGGRWGEQYF.

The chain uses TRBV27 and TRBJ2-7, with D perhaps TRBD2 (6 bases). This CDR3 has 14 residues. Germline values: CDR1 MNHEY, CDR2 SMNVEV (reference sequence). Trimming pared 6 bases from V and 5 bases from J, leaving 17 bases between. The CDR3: CASSPFGGIDEQYF. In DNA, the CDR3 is TGTGCCAGCAGCCCCTTTGGGGGGATCGACGAGCAGTACTTC.

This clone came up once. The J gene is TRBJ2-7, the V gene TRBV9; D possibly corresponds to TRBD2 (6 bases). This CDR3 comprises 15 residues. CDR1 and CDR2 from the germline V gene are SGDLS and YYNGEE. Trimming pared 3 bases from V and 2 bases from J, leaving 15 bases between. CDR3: CASSAYPSATYEQYF. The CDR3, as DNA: TGTGCCAGCAGCGCATACCCTAGCGCAACCTACGAGCAGTACTTC.

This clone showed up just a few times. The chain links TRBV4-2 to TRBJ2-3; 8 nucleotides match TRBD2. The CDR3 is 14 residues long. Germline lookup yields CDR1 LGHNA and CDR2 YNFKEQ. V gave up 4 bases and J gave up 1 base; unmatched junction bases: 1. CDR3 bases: TGTGCCAGCAGCCTAGCGGGACGCACAGATACGCAGTATTTT. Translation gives CASSLAGRTDTQYF.

The CDR3 here is CASSPRDPAPYNEQFF. The CDR3 DNA reads as TGCGCCAGCAGCCCCAGGGACCCCGCGCCCTACAATGAGCAGTTCTTC. V and J are TRBV5-1 and TRBJ2-1, with D perhaps given as TRBD1 or TRBD2 (5 bases each). The V gene's germline CDR1 is SGHRS and CDR2 YFSETQ. The CDR3 length is 16 residues. V gave up 4 bases and J gave up 2 bases, with 16 bases separating them.

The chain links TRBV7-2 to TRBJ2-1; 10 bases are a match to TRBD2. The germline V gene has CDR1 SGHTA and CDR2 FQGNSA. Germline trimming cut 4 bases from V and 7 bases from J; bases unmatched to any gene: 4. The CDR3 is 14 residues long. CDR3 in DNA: TGTGCCAGCAGCTCTAGCGGGAGTTGGAATGAGCAGTTCTTC. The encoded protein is CASSSSGSWNEQFF.

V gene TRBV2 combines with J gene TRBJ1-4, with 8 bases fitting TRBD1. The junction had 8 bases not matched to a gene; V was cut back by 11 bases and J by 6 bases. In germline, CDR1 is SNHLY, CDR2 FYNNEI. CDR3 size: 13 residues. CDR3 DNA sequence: TGTGCCGGACAGGGACCGCAGGATGAAAAACTGTTTTTT. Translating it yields CAGQGPQDEKLFF.

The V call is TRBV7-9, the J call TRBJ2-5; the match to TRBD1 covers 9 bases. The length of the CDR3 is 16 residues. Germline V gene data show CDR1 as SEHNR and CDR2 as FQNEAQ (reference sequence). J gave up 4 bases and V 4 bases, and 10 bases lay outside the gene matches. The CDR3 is CASSSSQGAGLETQYF. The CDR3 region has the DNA TGTGCCAGCAGCTCATCACAGGGGGCAGGGTTAGAGACCCAGTACTTC.

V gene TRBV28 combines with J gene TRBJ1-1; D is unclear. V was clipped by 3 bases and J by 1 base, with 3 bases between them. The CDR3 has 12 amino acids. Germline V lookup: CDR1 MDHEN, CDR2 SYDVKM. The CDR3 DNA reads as TGTGCCAGCAGTTTTGCGAACACTGAAGCTTTCTTT. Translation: CASSFANTEAFF.

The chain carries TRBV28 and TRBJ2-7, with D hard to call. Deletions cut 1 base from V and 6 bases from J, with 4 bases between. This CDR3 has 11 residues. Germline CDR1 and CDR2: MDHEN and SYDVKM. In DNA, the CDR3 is TGTGCCAGCAGTTTATACGGCGAGCAGTACTTC. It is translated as CASSLYGEQYF.

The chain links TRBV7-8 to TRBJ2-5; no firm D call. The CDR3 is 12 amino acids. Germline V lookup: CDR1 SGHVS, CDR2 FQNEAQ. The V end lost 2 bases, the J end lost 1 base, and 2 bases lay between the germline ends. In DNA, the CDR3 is TGTGCCAGCAGCTTAATCCAAGAGACCCAGTACTTC. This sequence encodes CASSLIQETQYF.